These 26 T cell receptor beta chains were sequenced from one sample in a study of shared T cell receptors in the human thymus. TCRdb's table, derived via immunoSEQ multiplex PCR, lists solely in-frame clones and lacks some. The table lists hundreds of thousands of clones, roughly 86% of them singletons. These data were also reused for a study on human thymus T cells.

The sequencing sample was made of thymocytes. The receptors originated from a boy less than two years old with a congenital heart defect.

This clone has only one observation. This rearrangement joins TRBV6-5 to TRBJ2-7, with TRBD1 as a possible D gene (6 bases). CDR3 length equals 14 residues. CDR1 MNHEY and CDR2 SVGAGI come from the germline V gene. With 1 base removed from V and 1 base from J, the gap between germline ends came to 8 bases. CDR3 bases: TGTGCCAGCAGTTACTTAGGGGGTTCCTACGAGCAGTACTTC. Its translation is CASSYLGGSYEQYF.

The chain uses TRBV4-3 and TRBJ1-4; 9 nucleotides align to TRBD1. V lost 4 bases to trimming and J lost 9 bases; unmatched junction nucleotides: 15. In germline, CDR1 is LGHNA, CDR2 YSLEER. This CDR3 is 17 amino acids long. DNA for the CDR3: TGCGCCAGCAGCCCCCGGGACAGGGCGGTAGGAGCCAAAAAACTGTTTTTT. It encodes CASSPRDRAVGAKKLFF.

This chain joins TRBV28 and TRBJ2-4; 8 bases agree with TRBD2. This CDR3 has 18 residues. Trimming cost V 2 bases and J 7 bases; bases outside gene matches: 16. Germline V gene data show CDR1 as MDHEN and CDR2 as SYDVKM. CDR3: CASSLRARAGVSNNIQYF. CDR3 in DNA: TGTGCCAGCAGTTTAAGGGCAAGAGCGGGGGTCTCAAACAACATTCAGTACTTC. Using reference TRBV28 and TRBJ2-4 for the parts outside the CDR3, the full variable domain is DVKVTQSSRYLVKRTGEKVFLECVQDMDHENMFWYRQDPGLGLRLIYFSYDVKMKEKGDIPEGYSVSREKKERFSLILESASTNQTSMYLCASSLRARAGVSNNIQYFGAGTRLSVL.

V is TRBV9 and J is TRBJ2-5, with D maybe TRBD2 (5 bases). The CDR3 totals 18 residues. From germline, CDR1 is SGDLS and CDR2 YYNGEE. The germline V and J ends were trimmed by 3 bases and 1 base, with 22 bases remaining between them. The CDR3 DNA is TGTGCCAGCAGCGAGAGAGGGATTGGACCCAGCGCCCAAGAGACCCAGTACTTC. This encodes CASSERGIGPSAQETQYF. The complete variable domain, with remaining parts taken from reference TRBV9 and TRBJ2-5, reads DSGVTQTPKHLITATGQRVTLRCSPRSGDLSVYWYQQSLDQGLQFLIQYYNGEERAKGNILERFSAQQFPDLHSELNLSSLELGDSALYFCASSERGIGPSAQETQYFGPGTRLLVL.

On this clone itself: At one of its ends the junction is not consistent with the germline gene, which may arise from a read error. The same CDR3 can be traced to other DNA sequences in this sample. This chain connects TRBV30 to TRBJ1-6, with D possibly matching TRBD1 (5 bases). The germline V gene encodes CDR1 GTSNPN and CDR2 SVGIG (reference sequence). This CDR3 has 17 amino acids. DNA of the CDR3: TGTGCCTGGAACTCCCCAGACAGCCACTCCTATAATTCCCCCCTCCACTTT. Protein product: CAWNSPDSHSYNSPLHF.

The sample holds one count of this clone. The rearrangement joins TRBV28 to TRBJ2-1, with TRBD2 identical over 9 bases. The CDR3 loop spans 16 amino acids. V shed 3 bases and J 10 bases; nucleotides not matched to a gene: 13. Germline V gives CDR1 MDHEN, CDR2 SYDVKM. In DNA, the CDR3 is TGTGCCAGCAGTTTTATAATGGCTAGCGGGATTAAAGAGCAGTTCTTC. It translates to CASSFIMASGIKEQFF. The variable domain in full, with the rest retrieved from reference TRBV28 and TRBJ2-1, is DVKVTQSSRYLVKRTGEKVFLECVQDMDHENMFWYRQDPGLGLRLIYFSYDVKMKEKGDIPEGYSVSREKKERFSLILESASTNQTSMYLCASSFIMASGIKEQFFGPGTRLTVL.

The chain carries TRBV28 and TRBJ1-5; weak D call: TRBD1 (5 bases). CDR3 length: 17 amino acids. The V gene lost 7 bases and the J gene lost 5 bases, with 24 bases spanning the gap. Germline V CDR1 and CDR2: MDHEN, SYDVKM. The CDR3 spells CASTTWGGRIFHQPQHF. The CDR3 DNA follows: TGTGCCAGCACCACCTGGGGCGGACGAATCTTTCATCAGCCCCAGCATTTT.

The chain recombines TRBV2 with TRBJ1-5, with D maybe TRBD1 (6 bases). Trimming cost V 2 bases and J 3 bases, with 14 bases left between them. The CDR3 is 16 amino acids. Per germline, CDR1 SNHLY and CDR2 FYNNEI. The CDR3 reads CASSELGTPLNQPQHF. CDR3 coding DNA: TGTGCCAGCAGTGAACTGGGGACACCGCTCAATCAGCCCCAGCATTTT.

This clone appeared once. The gene calls are TRBV13 and TRBJ2-7; 12 bases are shared with TRBD2. V lost 5 bases to trimming and J lost 5 bases; unmatched junction nucleotides: 7. This CDR3 spans 15 amino acids. Germline CDR1 PRHDT, CDR2 FYEKMQ (reference sequence). The CDR3 here is CASSLQLAGGHEQYF. For the CDR3, the DNA is TGTGCCAGCAGCCTCCAACTAGCGGGAGGCCACGAGCAGTACTTC.

V and J are TRBV28 and TRBJ2-7; TRBD1 aligns across 12 bases. This CDR3 region has 17 residues. Germline V gives CDR1 MDHEN, CDR2 SYDVKM. J was trimmed by 3 bases and V by 4 bases; bases with no gene match: 10. The CDR3 region is CASSWSNWDRGLYEQYF. For the CDR3, the DNA is TGTGCCAGCAGTTGGAGCAATTGGGACAGGGGGCTCTACGAGCAGTACTTC.

This chain links TRBV28 with TRBJ1-6, with TRBD1 identical over 9 bases. V lost 6 bases to trimming and J lost 10 bases; unmatched junction nucleotides: 4. The CDR3 consists of 13 residues. In germline, CDR1 is MDHEN, CDR2 SYDVKM. For the CDR3, the DNA is TGTGCCAGCAGCGGGACAGGGCACTCACCCCTCCACTTT. Protein sequence: CASSGTGHSPLHF.

The CDR3 loop is CASSSPGGKRNTIYF. The CDR3 coding sequence is TGTGCCAGCAGCTCCCCTGGGGGGAAGAGAAACACCATATATTTT. The chain employs TRBV13 and TRBJ1-3, with D possibly matching TRBD1 (5 bases). This CDR3 has 15 amino acids. From germline, CDR1 is PRHDT and CDR2 FYEKMQ (reference sequence). Trimming took off 4 bases at V and 5 bases at J, with 15 bases between the two ends.

The rearrangement links TRBV10-3 to TRBJ1-2, with 7 bases that match TRBD1. J was trimmed by 6 bases and V by 8 bases; bases with no gene match: 6. The CDR3 sequence is 12 residues long. CDR1 and CDR2 (germline): ENHRY, SYGVKD. CDR3 coding DNA: TGTGCCATCGCAGGGGGAACTGATGGCTACACCTTC. Its protein product is CAIAGGTDGYTF.

The chain carries TRBV27 and TRBJ2-7, with D possibly matching TRBD1 (6 bases). This CDR3 spans 13 amino acids. Trimming took 7 bases from V and 1 from J, leaving 11 bases between them. The germline CDR1 and CDR2 sequences are MNHEY and SMNVEV (reference sequence). The CDR3, as DNA: TGTGCCAGCAACAGGGACGGATCCTACGAGCAGTACTTC. It translates to CASNRDGSYEQYF.

This clone was counted a single time. V usage is TRBV11-2 and J usage is TRBJ2-2, with 9 bases that match TRBD1. V lost 3 bases and J lost 7; bases outside the gene matches: 6. The CDR3 length is 15 residues. The germline gives CDR1 SGHAT, CDR2 FQNNGV. The CDR3 DNA follows: TGTGCCAGCAGCTTCGGGACAGGGCACGTCGGGGAGCTGTTTTTT. Translated: CASSFGTGHVGELFF.

V gene TRBV27 combines with J gene TRBJ2-7, with TRBD1 matching over 7 bases. With 0 bases clipped from V and 11 bases from J, the junction kept 16 bases outside the gene matches. Germline assignment: CDR1 MNHEY and CDR2 SMNVEV (reference sequence). The CDR3 runs 16 residues. The CDR3 here is CASSLSPTPIGQDEYF. The CDR3 nucleotides are TGTGCCAGCAGTTTATCCCCAACCCCAATAGGACAGGACGAGTACTTC.

This chain connects TRBV28 to TRBJ2-7; tentatively, D is TRBD1 (7 bases). This CDR3 has 14 residues. V lost 4 bases to trimming and J lost 2 bases, with 12 bases between them. Germline V lookup: CDR1 MDHEN, CDR2 SYDVKM. The DNA for the CDR3 is TGTGCCAGCAGTTCGGGGGACAGAGCCTACGAGCAGTACTTC. Translating it yields CASSSGDRAYEQYF.

CDR3 loop: CASSLSPERSNQPQHF. CDR3 DNA sequence: TGTGCCAGCAGTTTATCGCCTGAGAGGAGCAATCAGCCCCAGCATTTT. The J gene is TRBJ1-5, the V gene TRBV28; D uncertain. This CDR3 is 16 amino acids long. Trimming left V 1 base short and J 1 base short, with 11 bases between. The germline V gene has CDR1 MDHEN and CDR2 SYDVKM.

The rearrangement uses TRBV12-5 and TRBJ1-2; perhaps TRBD1 as D (5 bases). The germline V gene has CDR1 LGHNT and CDR2 FRNRAP. With 2 bases removed from V and 1 base from J, the gap between germline ends came to 20 bases. This CDR3 is built from 18 residues. CDR3 DNA: TGTGCTAGTGGTTTGCCCATCGGTCGGGCAGGGCATAACTATGGCTACACCTTC. Translation gives CASGLPIGRAGHNYGYTF.

This clone was detected only a few times. The rearrangement joins TRBV28 to TRBJ2-1; 9 bases align to TRBD2. The CDR3 is 14 residues long. Germline CDR1 reads MDHEN; CDR2 reads SYDVKM. V dropped 2 bases and J dropped 8; count of bases not matched to a gene: 4. CDR3 in amino acids: CASSLMREGYEQFF. The DNA of the CDR3 is TGTGCCAGCAGTTTAATGCGGGAGGGGTATGAGCAGTTCTTC. The entire variable domain, with the rest obtained from reference TRBV28 and TRBJ2-1, is as follows: DVKVTQSSRYLVKRTGEKVFLECVQDMDHENMFWYRQDPGLGLRLIYFSYDVKMKEKGDIPEGYSVSREKKERFSLILESASTNQTSMYLCASSLMREGYEQFFGPGTRLTVL.

The V and J genes are TRBV4-2 and TRBJ1-1, with TRBD1 matching over 8 bases. The J segment lost 1 base and the V segment lost 0 bases, leaving 7 bases of the junction unmatched. Per the germline V gene, CDR1 is LGHNA and CDR2 is YNFKEQ. The CDR3 runs 17 residues. The CDR3 region is CASSQENVGTGNTEAFF. The CDR3 bases are TGTGCCAGCAGCCAAGAGAACGTCGGGACAGGGAACACTGAAGCTTTCTTT.

The chain is built from TRBV7-9 and TRBJ2-3, with D perhaps matching TRBD1 (6 bases). This CDR3 comprises 12 residues. Germline V lookup: CDR1 SEHNR, CDR2 FQNEAQ (reference sequence). The germline V and J ends were trimmed by 5 bases and 8 bases, with 11 bases remaining between them. The CDR3 region has the DNA TGTGCCAGCAGCCCCACAGGGAGTACGCAGTATTTT. Translating gives CASSPTGSTQYF.

The chain has TRBV6-1 and TRBJ2-5; tentative D call: TRBD2 (6 bases). The germline V and J ends were trimmed by 4 bases and 5 bases, with 11 bases remaining between them. CDR1 is MNHNS, CDR2 SASEGT, per germline. CDR3 length equals 13 residues. In DNA form, the CDR3 reads TGTGCCAGCAGTGGGGGGGTTTGGGAGACCCAGTACTTC. This codes for CASSGGVWETQYF.

In DNA form, the CDR3 reads TGTGCCAGCAGTTTCCGACACGGAAACTATGGCTACACCTTC. Amino acid sequence: CASSFRHGNYGYTF. The rearrangement links TRBV28 to TRBJ1-2; no clear D. V was trimmed by 3 bases and J by 2 bases, leaving 10 bases between them. CDR1 and CDR2 (germline): MDHEN, SYDVKM. This CDR3 contains 14 residues.

The chain recombines TRBV5-1 with TRBJ2-4, with TRBD2 identical over 7 bases. J was trimmed by 6 bases and V by 0 bases; bases with no gene match: 6. The CDR3 length is 15 residues. Germline loops: CDR1 SGHRS, CDR2 YFSETQ. The DNA of the CDR3 is TGCGCCAGCAGCTTGGCCGGGGCTAGCGGAAACATTCAGTACTTC. This codes for CASSLAGASGNIQYF. Full variable domain (rest looked up from reference TRBV5-1 and TRBJ2-4): KAGVTQTPRYLIKTRGQQVTLSCSPISGHRSVSWYQQTPGQGLQFLFEYFSETQRNKGNFPGRFSGRQFSNSRSEMNVSTLELGDSALYLCASSLAGASGNIQYFGAGTRLSVL.

On this clone itself: No conserved phenylalanine or tryptophan ends this CDR3, so it is likely a read error. It is unclear where the CDR3 begins or ends on the DNA, so no DNA is shown, and the CDR3 is as TCRdb lists it. J is TRBJ2-4 and V is TRBV7-4; TRBD2, the table's D call, was not compared with the DNA. The CDR3 extends over 10 residues, inclusive of both ends. Looked up from germline, CDR1 is SGHVT and CDR2 is SQSDAQ. CDR3 sequence reads: CASSSGGWNV.